These 27 T cell receptor beta chains share one sample of origin, sequenced in a study of CXCR3-negative and CXCR3-positive naive CD8 T cells (dated by TCRdb to the late 2010s). TCRdb lists the instrument as NextSeq 550. The Human TCR Profiling Kit (MiLaboratory) was used to prepare UMI-labeled 5' RACE TRB cDNA libraries. TCRdb reprocessed the reads into one record per CDR3 protein sequence, lacking DNA. The table for this sample records 48,000 or so distinct CDR3 sequences. The ten largest account for roughly 15% of the sample. Sequencing was done on a sample of memory CD8+ T cells from blood. The intended sense of this specimen's cell subset or site label: conventional CD8+ memory T cells (TMEM), sorted as controls. Receptors were obtained from a human donor in good health. Some clones in this sample may be carry-over from other donors' samples.

The chain recombines TRBV15 with TRBJ1-6; TCRdb names TRBD1, which stays unverified in the absence of DNA. Germline V gene data show CDR1 as LNHNV and CDR2 as YYDKDF (reference sequence). The CDR3 is 15 residues long. This CDR3 is CATSNDREVGSPLHF.

The genes are TRBV5-1 and TRBJ2-7. CDR3 length equals 12 residues. Germline V gene data show CDR1 as SGHRS and CDR2 as YFSETQ. CDR3 in amino acids: CASSFGINEQYF.

This chain uses TRBV4-1 with TRBJ2-1; the TCRdb call, TRBD1, lacks DNA for checking. Germline V gene lookup returns CDR1 MGHRA and CDR2 YSYEKL. The CDR3 runs 18 residues. CDR3 sequence reads: CASSPIIRGQSHYNEQFF.

J is TRBJ2-3 and V is TRBV2; with no DNA, the TCRdb D assignment of TRBD2 cannot be verified. CDR3 length: 17 residues. Looked up from germline, CDR1 is SNHLY and CDR2 is FYNNEI. The CDR3 sequence: CASSGLDRRTRTDTQYF. The complete variable domain, with remaining parts taken from reference TRBV2 and TRBJ2-3, reads EPEVTQTPSHQVTQMGQEVILRCVPISNHLYFYWYRQILGQKVEFLVSFYNNEISEKSEIFDDQFSVERPDGSNFTLKIRSTKLEDSAMYFCASSGLDRRTRTDTQYFGPGTRLTVL.

The rearrangement links TRBV7-6 to TRBJ2-7. Looked up from germline, CDR1 is SGHVS and CDR2 is FNYEAQ. CDR3 size: 13 residues. The CDR3 spells CASSLQESYEQYF.

The rearrangement links TRBV5-6 to TRBJ2-7; as DNA is missing, the TRBD1 call by TCRdb cannot be tested. The CDR3 loop spans 14 amino acids. CDR1 SGHDT and CDR2 YYEEEE come from the germline V gene. The CDR3 sequence is CASSGGTGYYEQYF.

This chain connects TRBV28 to TRBJ2-7. CDR3 length: 11 residues. Germline V gives CDR1 MDHEN, CDR2 SYDVKM. CDR3 region: CASSSPYEQYF. The full variable domain, with the rest looked up from reference TRBV28 and TRBJ2-7, is DVKVTQSSRYLVKRTGEKVFLECVQDMDHENMFWYRQDPGLGLRLIYFSYDVKMKEKGDIPEGYSVSREKKERFSLILESASTNQTSMYLCASSSPYEQYFGPGTRLTVT.

The chain joins TRBV28 to TRBJ2-2. This CDR3 is 16 amino acids long. Germline CDR1 MDHEN, CDR2 SYDVKM. This CDR3 reads CASSLSSSTVTGELFF.

This clonotype is labeled hyperexpanded based on frequency. This chain links TRBV7-7 with TRBJ1-2; TCRdb names TRBD1, which stays unverified in the absence of DNA. The CDR3 covers 15 residues. Germline loops: CDR1 SSHAT, CDR2 FNYEAQ (reference sequence). The CDR3 spells CASSVPGQGDYGYTF.

V is TRBV12-3 or TRBV12-4 and J is TRBJ2-1; the D call from TCRdb, TRBD2, cannot be confirmed without DNA. The CDR3 extends over 11 amino acids. CDR3 sequence reads: CASRRTNEQFF.

The J gene is TRBJ1-1, the V gene TRBV7-9; no DNA is available, so the TRBD1 call from TCRdb remains unchecked. This CDR3 comprises 14 residues. Germline V lookup: CDR1 SEHNR, CDR2 FQNEAQ (reference sequence). CDR3 protein: CASSLGTGADEAFF.

This clonotype ranks as medium-sized in terms of frequency. J is TRBJ1-5 and V is TRBV12-3 or TRBV12-4; the D gene TCRdb calls, TRBD1, cannot be checked with no DNA. There are 14 residues in the CDR3. CDR3 region: CASGLLGAGQPQHF.

CDR3 sequence reads: CSVDRLAGTDTQYF. The chain is built from TRBV29-1 and TRBJ2-3; with no DNA, the TCRdb D assignment of TRBD2 cannot be verified. CDR1 is SQVTM and CDR2 is ANQGSEA in the germline V gene. CDR3 size: 14 residues.

The chain's CDR3 is CASSPTSGYEQFF. The chain is built from TRBV27 and TRBJ2-1; lacking DNA, the TRBD2 call made by TCRdb goes unchecked. This CDR3 spans 13 amino acids. CDR1 and CDR2 (germline): MNHEY, SMNVEV (reference sequence).

CDR3 amino acids: CASSLVTGERSYEQYF. The chain uses TRBV7-9 and TRBJ2-7; TCRdb indicates TRBD1, and absent DNA this call remains unverified. The CDR3 totals 16 residues. Per germline, CDR1 SEHNR and CDR2 FQNEAQ (reference sequence). Full variable domain (rest looked up from reference TRBV7-9 and TRBJ2-7): DTGVSQNPRHKITKRGQNVTFRCDPISEHNRLYWYRQTLGQGPEFLTYFQNEAQLEKSRLLSDRFSAERPKGSFSTLEIQRTEQGDSAMYLCASSLVTGERSYEQYFGPGTRLTVT.

The V call is TRBV5-1, the J call TRBJ2-7; the D call of TRBD1 rests on TCRdb alone, since no DNA is present to check it. The CDR3 runs 12 residues. Looked up from germline, CDR1 is SGHRS and CDR2 is YFSETQ. The CDR3 sequence: CASSFTGGQQYF.

This chain links TRBV5-1 with TRBJ1-2; the D gene TCRdb calls, TRBD1, cannot be checked with no DNA. Germline V CDR1 and CDR2: SGHRS, YFSETQ. CDR3 length equals 12 residues. CDR3 loop: CASSLLGQNYTF.

The rearrangement uses TRBV7-9 and TRBJ2-1; the D call of TRBD1 rests on TCRdb alone, since no DNA is present to check it. This CDR3 is 16 amino acids long. Germline-derived CDR1 and CDR2 are SEHNR and FQNEAQ (reference sequence). The chain's CDR3 is CASSRPQGTSYNEQFF.

CDR3 protein: CASGPYYEQYF. This chain connects TRBV27 to TRBJ2-7; the D call of TRBD2 rests on TCRdb alone, since no DNA is present to check it. The CDR3 extends over 11 amino acids. Per the germline V gene, CDR1 is MNHEY and CDR2 is SMNVEV (reference sequence).

The chain is built from TRBV19 and TRBJ1-5. The CDR3 length is 13 residues. Germline CDR1 LNHDA, CDR2 SQIVND (reference sequence). The CDR3 here is CASSIGAGQPQHF.

This sequence joins TRBV2 and TRBJ2-3; TCRdb's D call, TRBD2, is unchecked because there is no DNA. CDR3 length equals 17 residues. Germline V CDR1 and CDR2: SNHLY, FYNNEI. The CDR3 here is CASSPLNRPGPTDTQYF.

V and J are TRBV28 and TRBJ2-3; TCRdb selects TRBD1, and the lack of DNA leaves this call unchecked. The CDR3 sequence is 13 residues long. From germline, CDR1 is MDHEN and CDR2 SYDVKM. The CDR3 region is CASTPGGADTQYF.

This chain connects TRBV5-1 to TRBJ2-7; TCRdb returns TRBD2, unconfirmable since there is no DNA. The CDR3 runs 13 residues. The germline CDR1 and CDR2 sequences are SGHRS and YFSETQ. CDR3 sequence: CASSWDTAGEQYF.

The chain uses TRBV28 and TRBJ2-4. The CDR3 runs 13 residues. CDR1 and CDR2 from the germline V gene are MDHEN and SYDVKM. The CDR3 is CASSQLRREVQYF.

This chain links TRBV7-9 with TRBJ2-6; TCRdb outputs TRBD1, but without DNA this stays unchecked. CDR3 length equals 16 residues. Germline V gene data show CDR1 as SEHNR and CDR2 as FQNEAQ (reference sequence). CDR3 protein: CASSLPGFSGANVLTF.

This rearrangement joins TRBV7-9 to TRBJ2-2; as DNA is missing, the TRBD2 call by TCRdb cannot be tested. The CDR3 spans 22 residues. Germline V gives CDR1 SEHNR, CDR2 FQNEAQ (reference sequence). CDR3 loop: CASSLGYSSETSGSKDTGELFF. Drawing the rest from reference TRBV7-9 and TRBJ2-2, the complete variable domain is DTGVSQNPRHKITKRGQNVTFRCDPISEHNRLYWYRQTLGQGPEFLTYFQNEAQLEKSRLLSDRFSAERPKGSFSTLEIQRTEQGDSAMYLCASSLGYSSETSGSKDTGELFFGEGSRLTVL.

CDR3 protein: CASSWTGGIEETQYF. The genes are TRBV7-9 and TRBJ2-5; TCRdb's assignment of TRBD1 cannot be checked, as there is no DNA. The length of the CDR3 is 15 residues. The germline V gene has CDR1 SEHNR and CDR2 FQNEAQ (reference sequence). The full variable domain, completed using reference TRBV7-9 and TRBJ2-5, is DTGVSQNPRHKITKRGQNVTFRCDPISEHNRLYWYRQTLGQGPEFLTYFQNEAQLEKSRLLSDRFSAERPKGSFSTLEIQRTEQGDSAMYLCASSWTGGIEETQYFGPGTRLLVL.